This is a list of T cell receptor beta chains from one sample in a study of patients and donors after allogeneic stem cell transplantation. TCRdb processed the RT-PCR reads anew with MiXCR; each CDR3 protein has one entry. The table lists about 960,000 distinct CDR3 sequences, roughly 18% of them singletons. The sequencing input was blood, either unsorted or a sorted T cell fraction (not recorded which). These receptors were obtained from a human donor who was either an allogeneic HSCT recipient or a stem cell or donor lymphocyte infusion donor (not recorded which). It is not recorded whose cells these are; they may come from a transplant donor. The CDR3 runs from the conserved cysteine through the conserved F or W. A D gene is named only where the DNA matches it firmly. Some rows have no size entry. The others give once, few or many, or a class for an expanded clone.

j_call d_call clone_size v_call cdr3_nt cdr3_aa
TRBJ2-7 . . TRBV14 TGTGCCAGCAGCCAAGGTAGAGGCAGGGGATACTACGAGCAGTACTTC CASSQGRGRGYYEQYF
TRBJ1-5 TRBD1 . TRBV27 TGTGCCAGCAGACAGGGGGCTAATCAGCCCCAGCATTTT CASRQGANQPQHF
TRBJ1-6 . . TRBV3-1 TGTGCCAGCACCCCCCGGCAGGGTGATTCACCCCTCCACTTT CASTPRQGDSPLHF
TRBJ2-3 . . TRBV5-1 TGCGCCAGCAGCGTAAAGGCGGGGGCTCCCGGGGGAAAAACAGATACGCAGTATTTT CASSVKAGAPGGKTDTQYF
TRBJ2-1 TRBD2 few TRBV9 TGTGCCAGCAGCGTAGACGGGAGGCGCTCCTACAATGAGCAGTTCTTC CASSVDGRRSYNEQFF
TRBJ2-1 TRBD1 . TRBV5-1 TGCGCCAGCGGCGTCTCAGGGGGCGAGTACAATGAGCAGTTCTTC CASGVSGGEYNEQFF
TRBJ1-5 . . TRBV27 TGTGCCAGCAGTTTATCCCCCCGTCAGGGAAGGGACCAGCCCCAGCATTTT CASSLSPRQGRDQPQHF
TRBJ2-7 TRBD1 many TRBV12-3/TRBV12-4 TGTGCCAGCAGTTTGGACAGGGGGGACGAGCAGTACTTC CASSLDRGDEQYF
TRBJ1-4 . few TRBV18 TGTGCCAGCTCACCCGGTCTTTATGAAAAACTGTTTTTT CASSPGLYEKLFF
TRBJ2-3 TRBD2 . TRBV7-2 TGTGCCAGCACCCTACGCGGGAGAAGAGGGGATACGCAGTATTTT CASTLRGRRGDTQYF
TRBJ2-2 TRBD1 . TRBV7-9 TGTGCCAGCAGCTTTATGGGACAGCGGAACACCGGGGAGCTGTTTTTT CASSFMGQRNTGELFF
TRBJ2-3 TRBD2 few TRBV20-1 TGCAGTGCTAGAGGGCTAGCGGGCCTAAGCACAGATACGCAGTATTTT CSARGLAGLSTDTQYF
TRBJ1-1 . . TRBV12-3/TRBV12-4 TGTGCCAGCTACAGGGCTGAAGCTTTCTTT CASYRAEAFF
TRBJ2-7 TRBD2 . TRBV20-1 TGCAGTGCTAGCCCGGGGGGTGTCGGGGATGGCGAGCAGTACTTC CSASPGGVGDGEQYF
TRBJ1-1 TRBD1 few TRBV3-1 TGTGCCAGCAGCCACGAGGCGACAGGGTCGGGCACTGAAGCTTTCTTT CASSHEATGSGTEAFF
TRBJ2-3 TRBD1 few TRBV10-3 TGTGCCATCAGACCATACGGGACAGGGGGCGGAGATACGCAGTATTTT CAIRPYGTGGGDTQYF
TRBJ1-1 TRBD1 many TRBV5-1 TGCGCCAGCAGCGCGGGACAGAAGAACACTGAAGCTTTCTTT CASSAGQKNTEAFF
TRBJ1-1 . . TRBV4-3 TGCGCCAGCAGCCAAGTACTTCTGGGGACTGAAGCTTTCTTT CASSQVLLGTEAFF
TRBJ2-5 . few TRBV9 TGTGCCAGCAGCGGGACTACCTATCAAGAGACCCAGTACTTC CASSGTTYQETQYF
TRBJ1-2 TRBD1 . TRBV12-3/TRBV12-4 TGTGCCAGCAGTTTAGAGTTAGGACAGGGGGCTCCCTATGGCTACACCTTC CASSLELGQGAPYGYTF
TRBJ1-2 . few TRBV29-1 TGCAGCGTTCCCCCGCTGGGGCGCGACTATGGCTACACCTTC CSVPPLGRDYGYTF
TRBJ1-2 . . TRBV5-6 TGTGCCAGCAGCTTGGAGTATAGCTACACCTTC CASSLEYSYTF
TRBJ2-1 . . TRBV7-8 TGTGCCAGCAGCGTCCGGGACAACCCCAATGAGCAGTTCTTC CASSVRDNPNEQFF
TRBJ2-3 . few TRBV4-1 TGCGCCAGCAGCCAAGATGGGGTATTTGAAGATACGCAGTATTTT CASSQDGVFEDTQYF
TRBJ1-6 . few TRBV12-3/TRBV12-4 TGTGCCAGCAGGGTCGATAATTCACCCCTCCACTTT CASRVDNSPLHF
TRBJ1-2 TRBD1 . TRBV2 TGTGCCAGCAGTAAACCATCTGGACAGGACTATGGCTACACCTTC CASSKPSGQDYGYTF
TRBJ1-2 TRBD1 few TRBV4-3 TGCGCCAGCAGCCCGGAACCGACCGGGACAGCTTATGGCTACACCTTC CASSPEPTGTAYGYTF
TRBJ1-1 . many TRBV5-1 TGCGCCAGCAGCTCTATCACTGAAGCTTTCTTT CASSSITEAFF
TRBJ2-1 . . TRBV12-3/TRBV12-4 TGTGCCAGCAGTTTGCAGATGCTTGGGGAACCGGGAGATGAGCAGTTCTTC CASSLQMLGEPGDEQFF
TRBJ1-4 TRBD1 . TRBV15 TGTGCCACCAGCAGGGACGGACAGGGACGGAGTGAAAAACTGTTTTTT CATSRDGQGRSEKLFF
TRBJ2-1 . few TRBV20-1 TGCAGTGCTAGAGGAAGCGTCAGTGAGCAGTTCTTC CSARGSVSEQFF
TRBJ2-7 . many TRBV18 TGTGCCAGCTCACCACCAGGGGGATACGAGCAGTACTTC CASSPPGGYEQYF
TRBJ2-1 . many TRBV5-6 TGTGCCAGCAGCTTGGACGCCCCTTATAATGAGCAGTTCTTC CASSLDAPYNEQFF
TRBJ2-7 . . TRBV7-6 TGTGCCAGCAGCTCCCCCCAGGGTGGGTTCTACGAGCAGTACTTC CASSSPQGGFYEQYF
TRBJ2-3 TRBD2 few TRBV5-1 TGCGCCAGCAGCCACACCCCGACTAGCGGGGGAGGGAAAGATACGCAGTATTTT CASSHTPTSGGGKDTQYF
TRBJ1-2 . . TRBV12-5 TGTGCTAGTGGTTTGGTACTGCAGGGGCATGGCTACACCTTC CASGLVLQGHGYTF
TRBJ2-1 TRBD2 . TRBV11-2 TGTGCCAGCAGCCCACCGGGACTAGGAGGCTACAATGAGCAGTTCTTC CASSPPGLGGYNEQFF
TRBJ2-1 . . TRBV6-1 TGTGCCAGCAGAATACCCCGGGGCAGCAATGAGCAGTTCTTC CASRIPRGSNEQFF
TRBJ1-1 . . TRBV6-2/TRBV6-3 TGTGCCAGCAGTTACCCCGGGATTAACACTGAAGCTTTCTTT CASSYPGINTEAFF
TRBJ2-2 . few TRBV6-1 TGTGCCAGCTCCATCCGAAGGGCCGGGGAGCTGTTTTTT CASSIRRAGELFF
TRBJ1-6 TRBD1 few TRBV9 TGTGCCAGCAGCGTAGGCGGGACAGGGGGTTCACCCCTCCACTTT CASSVGGTGGSPLHF
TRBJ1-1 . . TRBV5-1 TGCGCCAGCAGCCGGGACCCAATGAACACTGAAGCTTTCTTT CASSRDPMNTEAFF
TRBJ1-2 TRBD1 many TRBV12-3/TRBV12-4 TGTGCCAGCAGTTCCGACAGGGCGTATGGCTACACCTTC CASSSDRAYGYTF
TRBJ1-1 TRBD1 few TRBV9 TGTGCCAGCAGCGTAGATGACAGGGGCAGCACTGAAGCTTTCTTT CASSVDDRGSTEAFF
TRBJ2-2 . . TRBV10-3 TGTGCCATCAGTGAGAGGGCGGCTGGGCCCGCCGGGGAGCTGTTTTTT CAISERAAGPAGELFF
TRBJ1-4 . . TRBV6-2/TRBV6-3 TGTGCCAGCAGGAGTGGAGGGGCCACTAATGAAAAACTGTTTTTT CASRSGGATNEKLFF
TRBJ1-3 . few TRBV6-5 TGTGCCAGCAGTTACGTCGGTAGCTCTGGAAACACCATATATTTT CASSYVGSSGNTIYF
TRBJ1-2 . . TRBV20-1 TGCAGTGCTAGAGACACCGGGGGCGCTCGCTATGGCTACACCTTC CSARDTGGARYGYTF
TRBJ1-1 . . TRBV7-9 TGTGCCAGCAGCTTACCTGGACAGATAAACACTGAAGCTTTCTTT CASSLPGQINTEAFF
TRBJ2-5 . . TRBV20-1 TGCAGTGCGAGCCAGCATCTGGGTACGGGGGAGACCCAGTACTTC CSASQHLGTGETQYF
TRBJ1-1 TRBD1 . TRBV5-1 TGCGCCAGCAGCTTGGCTAACAGGGGGGTTGGCACTGAAGCTTTCTTT CASSLANRGVGTEAFF
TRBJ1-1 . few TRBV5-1 TGCGCCAGCAGCCGCGGGCAGGGGAATTGGAACACTGAAGCTTTCTTT CASSRGQGNWNTEAFF
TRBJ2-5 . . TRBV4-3 TGCGCCAGCAGCCAAGAGGATTCTGACCGAGGAGAGACCCAGTACTTC CASSQEDSDRGETQYF